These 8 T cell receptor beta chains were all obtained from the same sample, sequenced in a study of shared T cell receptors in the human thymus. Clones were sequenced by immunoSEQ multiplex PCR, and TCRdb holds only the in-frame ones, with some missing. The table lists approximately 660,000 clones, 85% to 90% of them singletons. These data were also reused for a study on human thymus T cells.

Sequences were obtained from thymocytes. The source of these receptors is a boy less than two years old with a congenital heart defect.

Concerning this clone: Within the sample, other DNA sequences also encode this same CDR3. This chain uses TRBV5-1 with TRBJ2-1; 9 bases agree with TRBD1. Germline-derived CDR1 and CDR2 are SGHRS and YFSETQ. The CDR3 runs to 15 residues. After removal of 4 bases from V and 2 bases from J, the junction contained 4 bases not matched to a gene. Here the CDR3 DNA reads TGCGCCAGCAGCACGGGACAGGGTCCCTACAATGAGCAGTTCTTC. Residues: CASSTGQGPYNEQFF.

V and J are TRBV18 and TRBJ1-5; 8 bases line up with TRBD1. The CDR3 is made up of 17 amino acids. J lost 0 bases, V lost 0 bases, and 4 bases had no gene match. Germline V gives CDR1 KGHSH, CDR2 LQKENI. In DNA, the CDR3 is TGTGCCAGCTCACCACCGACAGGGGCCCATAGCAATCAGCCCCAGCATTTT. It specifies CASSPPTGAHSNQPQHF.

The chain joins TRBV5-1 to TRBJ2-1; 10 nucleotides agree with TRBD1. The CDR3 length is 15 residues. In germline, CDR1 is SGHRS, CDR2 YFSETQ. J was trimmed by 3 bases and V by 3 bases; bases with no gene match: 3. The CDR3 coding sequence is TGCGCCAGCAGCTCCCGGGACAGGGGCTACAATGAGCAGTTCTTC. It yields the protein CASSSRDRGYNEQFF.

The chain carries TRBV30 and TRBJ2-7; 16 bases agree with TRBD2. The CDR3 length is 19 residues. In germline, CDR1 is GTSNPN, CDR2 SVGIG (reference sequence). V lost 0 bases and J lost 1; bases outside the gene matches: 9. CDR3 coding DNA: TGTGCCTGGAGTGTACCCGGGACTAGCGGGAGGGTCGGTTCCTACGAGCAGTACTTC. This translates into CAWSVPGTSGRVGSYEQYF.

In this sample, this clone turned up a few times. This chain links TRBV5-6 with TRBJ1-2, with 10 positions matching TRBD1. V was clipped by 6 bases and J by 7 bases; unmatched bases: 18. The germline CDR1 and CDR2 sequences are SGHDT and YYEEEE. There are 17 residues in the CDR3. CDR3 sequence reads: CASNVQGQGGGLGGYTF. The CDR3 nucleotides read TGTGCCAGCAACGTTCAAGGACAGGGGGGGGGACTCGGTGGCTACACCTTC.

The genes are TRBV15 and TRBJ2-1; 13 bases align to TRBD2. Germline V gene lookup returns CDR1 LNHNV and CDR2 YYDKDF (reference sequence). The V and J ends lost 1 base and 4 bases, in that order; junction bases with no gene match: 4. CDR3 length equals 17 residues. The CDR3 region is CATSRGGTSGTYNEQFF. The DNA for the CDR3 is TGTGCCACCAGCAGAGGCGGGACTAGCGGGACTTACAATGAGCAGTTCTTC.

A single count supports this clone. The CDR3 is CSVDVGWWRDQDTQYF. Here the CDR3 DNA reads TGCAGCGTCGACGTAGGGTGGTGGCGGGACCAAGATACGCAGTATTTT. The chain combines TRBV29-1 with TRBJ2-3; D possibly corresponds to TRBD2 (6 bases). Germline V gene lookup returns CDR1 SQVTM and CDR2 ANQGSEA. Trimming removed 6 bases from V and 5 bases from J, with 24 bases in between. The CDR3 spans 16 residues.

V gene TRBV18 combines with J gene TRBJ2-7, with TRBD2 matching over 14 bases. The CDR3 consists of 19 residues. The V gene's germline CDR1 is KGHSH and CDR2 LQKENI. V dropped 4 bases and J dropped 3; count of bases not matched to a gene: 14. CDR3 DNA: TGTGCCAGCTCACTACAATCAGGACTAGCGGGAGGACCAAACTACGAGCAGTACTTC. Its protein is CASSLQSGLAGGPNYEQYF.